The sample holds a few counts of the clone carrying this T cell receptor beta chain. Its antigen is not identified. The sample comes from a study of T cells after yellow fever vaccination. Study-wide context: Any fraction with a low cell number was prepared using SMART-Seq v4 Ultra Low Input.

MiXCR, applied by TCRdb to the 5' RACE reads, yields one record per CDR3 protein. The sample lists some 350,000 distinct CDR3 sequences; about 4% were seen once. Germline loops: CDR1 DFQATT, CDR2 SNEGSKA (reference sequence). V dropped 5 bases and J dropped 4 bases, with 14 bases sitting between them. This CDR3 contains 13 residues. Points from the study as a whole: Reappearance after the booster was observed for most primary-vaccination clones (roughly 97% CD4, roughly 90% CD8). Shared CD4/CD8 clonotypes were a small share, likely from convergent recombination.

The clonotype comes from a man aged 18 to 30 who received the YFV17D yellow fever vaccine. The genes are TRBV20-1 and TRBJ2-5, with a possible D match to TRBD1 (6 bases). The source was PBMCs, collected 5 days after the yellow fever booster vaccination. CDR3 bases: TGCAGTGCTGGAAGACAGGTGGCAGAGACCCAGTACTTC. Translating it yields CSAGRQVAETQYF.